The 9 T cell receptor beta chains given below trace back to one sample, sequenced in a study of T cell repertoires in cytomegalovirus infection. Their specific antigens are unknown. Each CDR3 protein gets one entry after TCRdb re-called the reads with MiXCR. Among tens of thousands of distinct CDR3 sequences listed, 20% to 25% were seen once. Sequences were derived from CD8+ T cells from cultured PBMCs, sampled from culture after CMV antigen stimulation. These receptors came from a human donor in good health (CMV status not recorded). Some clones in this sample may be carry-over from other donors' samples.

The CDR3 DNA is TGCGCCAGCAGCCAAGATACTAGCGGGGCTACCTACAATGAGCAGTTCTTC. Translation: CASSQDTSGATYNEQFF. The chain carries TRBV4-1 and TRBJ2-1; TRBD2 agrees at 10 bases. The length of the CDR3 is 17 residues. The trim removed 0 bases at V and 2 bases at J, leaving 4 bases unmatched. Germline CDR1 and CDR2: MGHRA and YSYEKL.

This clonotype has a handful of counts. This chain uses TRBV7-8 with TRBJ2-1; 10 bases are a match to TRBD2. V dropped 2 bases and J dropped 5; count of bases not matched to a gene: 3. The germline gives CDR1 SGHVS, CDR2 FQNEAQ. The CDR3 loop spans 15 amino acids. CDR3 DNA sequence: TGTGCCAGCAGCTTACTCCTAGCGGGGGACAATGAGCAGTTCTTC. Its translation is CASSLLLAGDNEQFF.

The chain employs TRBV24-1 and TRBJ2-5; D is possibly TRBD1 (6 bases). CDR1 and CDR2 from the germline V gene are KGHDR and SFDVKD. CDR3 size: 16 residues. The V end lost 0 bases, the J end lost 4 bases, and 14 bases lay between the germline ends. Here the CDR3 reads CATSDLQAGRGETQYF. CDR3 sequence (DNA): TGTGCCACCAGTGATTTGCAGGCGGGCAGGGGAGAGACCCAGTACTTC.

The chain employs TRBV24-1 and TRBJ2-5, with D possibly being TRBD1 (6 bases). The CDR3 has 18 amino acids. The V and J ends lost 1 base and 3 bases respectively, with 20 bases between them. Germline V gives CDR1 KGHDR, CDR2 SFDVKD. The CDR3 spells CATSDFGTRDQEKETQYF. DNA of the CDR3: TGTGCCACCAGTGATTTCGGGACACGAGACCAAGAAAAAGAGACCCAGTACTTC.

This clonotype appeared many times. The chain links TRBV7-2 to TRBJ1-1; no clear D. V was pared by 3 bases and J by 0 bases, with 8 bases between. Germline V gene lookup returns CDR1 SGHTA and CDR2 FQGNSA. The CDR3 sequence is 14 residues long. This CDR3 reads CASSLLSLNTEAFF. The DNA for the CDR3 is TGTGCCAGCAGCTTGTTGAGCTTGAACACTGAAGCTTTCTTT.

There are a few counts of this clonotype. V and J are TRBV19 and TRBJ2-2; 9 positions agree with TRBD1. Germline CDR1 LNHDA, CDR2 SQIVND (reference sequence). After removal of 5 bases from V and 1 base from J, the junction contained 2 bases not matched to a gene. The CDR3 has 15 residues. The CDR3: CASSWGQGNTGELFF. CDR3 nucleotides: TGTGCCAGTAGTTGGGGACAGGGGAACACCGGGGAGCTGTTTTTT. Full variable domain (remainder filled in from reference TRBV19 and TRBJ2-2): DGGITQSPKYLFRKEGQNVTLSCEQNLNHDAMYWYRQDPGQGLRLIYYSQIVNDFQKGDIAEGYSVSREKKESFPLTVTSAQKNPTAFYLCASSWGQGNTGELFFGEGSRLTVL.

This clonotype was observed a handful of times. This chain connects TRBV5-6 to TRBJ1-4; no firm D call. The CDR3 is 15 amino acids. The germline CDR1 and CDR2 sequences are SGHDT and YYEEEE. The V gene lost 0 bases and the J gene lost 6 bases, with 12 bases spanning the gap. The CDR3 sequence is CASSLAGDRDEKLFF. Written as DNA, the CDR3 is TGTGCCAGCAGCTTGGCCGGGGATAGGGATGAAAAACTGTTTTTT.

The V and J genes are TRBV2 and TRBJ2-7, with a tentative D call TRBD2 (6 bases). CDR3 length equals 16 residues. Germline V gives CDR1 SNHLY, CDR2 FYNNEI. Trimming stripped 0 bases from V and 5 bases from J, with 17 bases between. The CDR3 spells CASSEAGWQGGNEQYF. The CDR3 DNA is TGTGCCAGCAGTGAAGCGGGGTGGCAGGGCGGGAACGAGCAGTACTTC.

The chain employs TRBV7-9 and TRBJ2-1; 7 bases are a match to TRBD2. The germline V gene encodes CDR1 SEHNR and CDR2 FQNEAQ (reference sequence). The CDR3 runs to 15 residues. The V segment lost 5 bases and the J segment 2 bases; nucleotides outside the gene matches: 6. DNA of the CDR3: TGTGCCAGCAGCCCTACTAGCGACCCCTACAATGAGCAGTTCTTC. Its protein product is CASSPTSDPYNEQFF.